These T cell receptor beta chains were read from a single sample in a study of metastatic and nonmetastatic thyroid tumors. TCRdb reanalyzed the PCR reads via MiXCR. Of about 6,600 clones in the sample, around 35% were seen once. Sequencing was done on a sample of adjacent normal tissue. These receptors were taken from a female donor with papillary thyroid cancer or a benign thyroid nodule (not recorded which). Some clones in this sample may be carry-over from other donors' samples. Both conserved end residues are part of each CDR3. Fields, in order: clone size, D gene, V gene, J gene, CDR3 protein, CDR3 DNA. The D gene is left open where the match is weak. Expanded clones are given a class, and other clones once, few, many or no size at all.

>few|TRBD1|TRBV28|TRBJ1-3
CASRDRGLGNTIYF
TGTGCCAGCAGGGACAGGGGGCTGGGAAACACCATATATTTT
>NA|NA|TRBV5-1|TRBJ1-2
CASSLVANYGYTF
TGCGCCAGCAGCTTGGTGGCTAACTATGGCTACACCTTC
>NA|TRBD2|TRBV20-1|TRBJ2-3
CSARTSGSTDTQYF
TGCAGTGCTAGGACTAGCGGGAGCACAGATACGCAGTATTTT
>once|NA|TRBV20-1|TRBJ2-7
CSASQGYEQYF
TGCAGTGCTAGTCAGGGATACGAGCAGTACTTC
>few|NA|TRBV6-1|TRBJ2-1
CASSPAPYTSEQFF
TGTGCCAGCTCCCCGGCCCCCTACACCAGTGAGCAGTTCTTC
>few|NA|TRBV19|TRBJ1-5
CASSIVHNSNQPQHF
TGTGCCAGTAGTATAGTACACAATAGCAATCAGCCCCAGCATTTT
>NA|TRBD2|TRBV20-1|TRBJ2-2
CSARPVAGRLTGELFF
TGCAGTGCTAGACCCGTAGCGGGGCGCCTCACCGGGGAGCTGTTTTTT
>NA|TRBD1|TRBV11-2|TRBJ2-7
CASSRDRAVEQYF
TGTGCCAGCAGCCGAGACAGGGCGGTGGAGCAGTACTTC
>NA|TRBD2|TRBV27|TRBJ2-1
CASNLGLAGNEQFF
TGTGCCAGCAATTTGGGACTAGCCGGCAATGAGCAGTTCTTC
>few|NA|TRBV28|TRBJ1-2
CASTLTHANYGHTF
TGTGCCAGCACACTTACACATGCCAACTATGGCCACACCTTC
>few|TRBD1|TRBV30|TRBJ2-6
CAWSRGQGRTGANVLTF
TGTGCCTGGAGTAGGGGGCAGGGTAGGACTGGGGCCAACGTCCTGACTTTC
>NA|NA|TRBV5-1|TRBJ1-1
CASRLTGTERSDAFF
TGCGCCAGCAGATTGACAGGTACGGAGCGCTCTGACGCTTTCTTT
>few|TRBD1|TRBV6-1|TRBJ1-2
CASRRTGASNYGYTF
TGTGCCAGCAGAAGGACAGGGGCGAGTAACTATGGCTACACCTTC
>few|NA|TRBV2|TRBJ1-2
CASSGQGANYGYTF
TGTGCCAGCAGTGGCCAGGGCGCTAACTATGGCTACACCTTC
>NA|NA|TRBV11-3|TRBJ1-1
CASSFLTGNTEAFF
TGTGCCAGCAGCTTTTTGACAGGGAACACTGAAGCTTTCTTT
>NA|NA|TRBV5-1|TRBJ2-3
CASSPTVGLGSTDTQYF
TGCGCCAGCAGCCCAACCGTGGGGCTGGGATCAACAGATACGCAGTATTTT
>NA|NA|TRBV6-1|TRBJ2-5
CASSEAYRANQETQYF
TGTGCCAGCAGTGAAGCCTACCGGGCCAACCAAGAGACCCAGTACTTC
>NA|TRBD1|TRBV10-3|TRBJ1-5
CAISEGTGYGQPQHF
TGTGCCATCAGTGAGGGGACAGGATACGGCCAGCCCCAGCATTTT
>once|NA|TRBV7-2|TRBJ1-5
CASSPETASNQPQHF
TGTGCCAGCAGCCCCGAGACAGCCTCCAATCAGCCCCAGCATTTT
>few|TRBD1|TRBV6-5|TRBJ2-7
CASSYSPGTGPYEQYF
TGTGCCAGCAGTTACTCGCCCGGGACAGGGCCCTACGAGCAGTACTTC
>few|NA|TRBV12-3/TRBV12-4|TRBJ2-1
CASSGFPLGLEQFF
TGTGCCAGCTCGGGCTTTCCTTTGGGTTTAGAGCAGTTCTTC
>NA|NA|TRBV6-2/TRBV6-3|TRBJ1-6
CASSYAGRRSPLHF
TGTGCCAGCAGTTACGCGGGGAGGAGGTCACCCCTCCACTTT
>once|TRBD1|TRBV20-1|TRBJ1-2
CSARVPDRVPYGYTF
TGCAGTGCTAGAGTTCCTGACAGGGTGCCCTATGGCTACACCTTC
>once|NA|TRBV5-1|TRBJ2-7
CASSSGLTSSYEQYF
TGCGCCAGCAGCTCGGGACTGACGAGCTCCTACGAGCAGTACTTT
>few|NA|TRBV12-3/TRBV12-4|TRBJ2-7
CASSLLGGPHYEQYF
TGTGCCAGCAGTTTATTGGGGGGGCCCCACTACGAGCAGTACTTC
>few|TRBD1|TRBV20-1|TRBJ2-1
CSAGQGSFDAEQFF
TGCAGTGCCGGACAGGGCTCGTTTGATGCTGAGCAGTTCTTC
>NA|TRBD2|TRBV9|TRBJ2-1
CASSVAAGGPYEQFF
TGTGCCAGCAGCGTAGCAGCGGGAGGGCCATATGAGCAGTTCTTC